This TCR beta chain originates from a study of cytomegalovirus exposure and HLA in healthy donors. Study outcomes and limitations: Several of the most significant clusters were apparently associated with common viral pathogens in a later analysis.

Germline V gives CDR1 MDHEN, CDR2 SYDVKM. Trimming shortened V by 2 bases and J by 0 bases, and 15 bases separated the two germline ends. This CDR3 comprises 17 residues. With regard to this clone: Its antigen is still unknown.

Primers included in the PCR were 60 Vbeta and 13 Jbeta primers. Sequenced by immunoSEQ multiplex PCR; TCRdb stores in-frame clones only, minus some. In all, the sample yields 130,000 or so clones. The TCR was taken from a man between 18 and 35 years old in good health and CMV-seronegative. J is TRBJ2-3 and V is TRBV28, with a tentative D call TRBD1 (5 bases). Sequences were obtained from PBMCs. CDR3: CASSLLNPDTSTDTQYF. Written as DNA, the CDR3 is TGTGCCAGCAGTTTACTCAACCCGGACACTAGCACAGATACGCAGTATTTT.